The 9 T cell receptor beta chains listed next were all sequenced from one sample in a study of OX40 agonist ivuxolimab in advanced cancers. The library was built by means of the immunoSEQ multiplex PCR assay. This immuneACCESS table, as held by TCRdb, lists in-frame sequences with V and J called but not all clones. Of the missing ones, under half trace to an unresolved V gene in checked studies; the others have no known cause. A total of some 71,000 clones appear in this sample, about 90% of them only once. The top ten clones comprise 14% to 15% of the sample. This material consisted of CD4+ or CD8+ T cells sorted from blood, taken in a trial of the OX40 agonist ivuxolimab. The receptors derive from an adult with an advanced solid tumor such as melanoma, head and neck, liver or kidney cancer.

The chain joins TRBV7-8 to TRBJ1-2; the D is unclear. From germline, CDR1 is SGHVS and CDR2 FQNEAQ. This CDR3 is built from 11 residues. V was cut by 6 bases and J by 8 bases, with 10 bases left in between. This CDR3 is CASRTFEGYTF. Here the CDR3 DNA reads TGTGCCAGCAGGACCTTCGAGGGCTACACCTTC.

As DNA, the CDR3 is TGTGCCAGCTCACAGGGCATAGAGGAAGAAAAACTGTTTTTT. Amino acid sequence: CASSQGIEEEKLFF. This rearrangement joins TRBV18 to TRBJ1-4; D gene ambiguous. Trimming shortened V by 4 bases and J by 8 bases, and 14 bases separated the two germline ends. CDR1 is KGHSH and CDR2 is LQKENI in the germline V gene. The CDR3 is made up of 14 amino acids.

The chain links TRBV5-1 to TRBJ2-1; perhaps TRBD1 as D (6 bases). Germline V gene lookup returns CDR1 SGHRS and CDR2 YFSETQ. Trimming pared 1 base from V and 5 bases from J, leaving 7 bases between. CDR3 size: 13 residues. CDR3 nucleotide sequence: TGCGCCAGCAGCTTGAAGGGGGACAATGAGCAGTTCTTC. Protein: CASSLKGDNEQFF.

The chain links TRBV7-6 to TRBJ1-4; no firm D call. There are 17 residues in the CDR3. Trimming shortened V by 1 base and J by 0 bases, and 12 bases separated the two germline ends. From germline, CDR1 is SGHVS and CDR2 FNYEAQ. CDR3 loop: CASSLVYGPATNEKLFF. The CDR3 bases are TGTGCCAGCAGCTTAGTTTACGGGCCTGCAACTAATGAAAAACTGTTTTTT. Full variable domain (outside the CDR3, taken from reference TRBV7-6 and TRBJ1-4): GAGVSQSPRYKVTKRGQDVALRCDPISGHVSLYWYRQALGQGPEFLTYFNYEAQQDKSGLPNDRFSAERPEGSISTLTIQRTEQRDSAMYRCASSLVYGPATNEKLFFGSGTQLSVL.

The J gene is TRBJ2-7, the V gene TRBV6-5; possible D gene TRBD2, 6 bases. This CDR3 comprises 15 residues. Trimming pared 0 bases from V and 2 bases from J, leaving 11 bases between. Looked up from germline, CDR1 is MNHEY and CDR2 is SVGAGI. This CDR3 is CASSYSPSAPYEQYF. DNA of the CDR3: TGTGCCAGCAGTTACTCCCCTAGCGCTCCCTACGAGCAGTACTTC.

This chain connects TRBV27 to TRBJ2-7; the D is unclear. The CDR3 spans 11 residues. Germline V CDR1 and CDR2: MNHEY, SMNVEV (reference sequence). With 4 bases removed from V and 6 bases from J, the gap between germline ends came to 7 bases. In DNA form, the CDR3 reads TGTGCCAGCAGTTCCTACTCCGAGCAGTACTTC. Protein product: CASSSYSEQYF.

This chain joins TRBV10-3 and TRBJ2-7, with TRBD1 as a possible D gene (5 bases). Trimming pared 2 bases from V and 3 bases from J, leaving 8 bases between. CDR1 and CDR2 from the germline V gene are ENHRY and SYGVKD. The CDR3 loop spans 13 amino acids. CDR3 DNA sequence: TGTGCCATCAGTGAGACAGGTTACTACGAGCAGTACTTC. Translation: CAISETGYYEQYF.

The V and J genes are TRBV27 and TRBJ2-1, with 7 bases fitting TRBD2. Germline CDR1 reads MNHEY; CDR2 reads SMNVEV (reference sequence). V was pared by 5 bases and J by 5 bases, with 9 bases of the junction left unmatched. The CDR3 has 15 amino acids. The DNA of the CDR3 is TGTGCCAGCAGTATAGTAGCGGGCACTAACAATGAGCAGTTCTTC. Amino acids: CASSIVAGTNNEQFF.

The J gene is TRBJ1-5, the V gene TRBV28; no firm D call. The CDR3 sequence is 17 residues long. The V end was cut by 2 bases, the J end by 4 bases, with 18 bases between. The germline CDR1 and CDR2 sequences are MDHEN and SYDVKM. The CDR3 nucleotides read TGTGCCAGCAGTTTAGGGTCAGGAATCAACTTAAATCAGCCCCAGCATTTT. Its translation: CASSLGSGINLNQPQHF.